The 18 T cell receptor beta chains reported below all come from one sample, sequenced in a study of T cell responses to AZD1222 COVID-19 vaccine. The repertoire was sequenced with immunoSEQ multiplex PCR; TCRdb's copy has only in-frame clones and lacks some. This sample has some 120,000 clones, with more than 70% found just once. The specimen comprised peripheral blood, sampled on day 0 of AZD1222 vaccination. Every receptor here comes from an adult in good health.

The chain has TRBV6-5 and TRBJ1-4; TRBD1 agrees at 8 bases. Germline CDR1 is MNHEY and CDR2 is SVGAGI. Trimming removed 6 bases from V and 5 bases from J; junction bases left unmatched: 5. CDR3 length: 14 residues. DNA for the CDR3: TGTGCCAGCAGCCCGGGACAGGCGAATGAAAAACTGTTTTTT. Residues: CASSPGQANEKLFF.

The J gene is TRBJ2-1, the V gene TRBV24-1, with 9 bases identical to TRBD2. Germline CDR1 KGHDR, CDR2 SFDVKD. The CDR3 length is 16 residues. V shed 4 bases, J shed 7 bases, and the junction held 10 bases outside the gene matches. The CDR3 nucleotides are TGTGCCACCAGTGACATAGCGGGGGCACCTTGGAATGAGCAGTTCTTC. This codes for CATSDIAGAPWNEQFF.

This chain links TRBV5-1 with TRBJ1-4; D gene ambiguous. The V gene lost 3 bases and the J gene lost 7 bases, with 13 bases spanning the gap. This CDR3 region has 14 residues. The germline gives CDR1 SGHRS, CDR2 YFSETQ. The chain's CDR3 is CASSSQAVTEKLFF. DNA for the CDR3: TGCGCCAGCAGCTCCCAAGCCGTAACTGAAAAACTGTTTTTT.

As DNA, the CDR3 is TGTGCCAGCAGTCGAACGCGGGAGGGCTCCTACGAGCAGTACTTC. Amino acids: CASSRTREGSYEQYF. The rearrangement joins TRBV7-6 to TRBJ2-7; 9 bases align to TRBD2. Germline V lookup: CDR1 SGHVS, CDR2 FNYEAQ. The CDR3 is 15 residues long. Trimming took 6 bases from V and 0 from J; bases not matched to a gene: 6.

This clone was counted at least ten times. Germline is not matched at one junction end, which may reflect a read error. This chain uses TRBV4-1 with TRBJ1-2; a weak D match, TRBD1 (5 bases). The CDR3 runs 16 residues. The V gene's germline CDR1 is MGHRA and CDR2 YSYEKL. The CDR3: CASSQGGRDGNHGYTF. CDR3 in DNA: TGCGCCAGCAGCCAAGGCGGGCGGGACGGTAACCATGGCTACACCTTC.

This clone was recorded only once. In nucleotides, the CDR3 is TGCGCCAGCAGCTTGGGACCGGCGCGAACGGAGACCCAGTACTTC. Translated, it gives CASSLGPARTETQYF. This chain links TRBV5-1 with TRBJ2-5; D gene unclear. This CDR3 is built from 15 residues. CDR1 SGHRS and CDR2 YFSETQ come from the germline V gene. Trimming shortened V by 0 bases and J by 5 bases, and 14 bases separated the two germline ends.

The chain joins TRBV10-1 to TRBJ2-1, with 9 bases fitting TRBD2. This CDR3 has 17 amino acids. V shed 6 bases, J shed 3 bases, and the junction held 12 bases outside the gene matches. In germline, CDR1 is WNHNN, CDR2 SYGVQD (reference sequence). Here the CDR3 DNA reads TGCGCCAGCAGCGAAACCCGACTAGCGGAAAACTACAATGAGCAGTTCTTC. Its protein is CASSETRLAENYNEQFF.

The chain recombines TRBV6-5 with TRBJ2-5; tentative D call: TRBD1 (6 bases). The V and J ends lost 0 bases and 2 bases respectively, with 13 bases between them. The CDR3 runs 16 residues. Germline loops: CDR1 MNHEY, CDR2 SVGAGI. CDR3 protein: CASSYSKSQGQETQYF. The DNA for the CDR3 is TGTGCCAGCAGTTACTCTAAAAGCCAGGGGCAAGAGACCCAGTACTTC.

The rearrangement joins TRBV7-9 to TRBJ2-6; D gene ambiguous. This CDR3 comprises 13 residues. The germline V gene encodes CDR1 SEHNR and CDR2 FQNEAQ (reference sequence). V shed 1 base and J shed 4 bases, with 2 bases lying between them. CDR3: CASSLDGANVLTF. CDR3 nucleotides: TGTGCCAGCAGCTTAGACGGGGCCAACGTCCTGACTTTC. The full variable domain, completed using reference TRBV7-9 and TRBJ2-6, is DTGVSQNPRHKITKRGQNVTFRCDPISEHNRLYWYRQTLGQGPEFLTYFQNEAQLEKSRLLSDRFSAERPKGSFSTLEIQRTEQGDSAMYLCASSLDGANVLTFGAGSRLTVL.

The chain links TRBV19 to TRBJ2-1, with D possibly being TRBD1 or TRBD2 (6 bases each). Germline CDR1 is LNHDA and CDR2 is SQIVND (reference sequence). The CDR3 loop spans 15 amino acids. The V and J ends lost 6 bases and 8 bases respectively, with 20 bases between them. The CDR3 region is CASSLTGGPDDEQFF. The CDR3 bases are TGTGCCAGTAGCCTTACTGGGGGGCCCGATGATGAGCAGTTCTTC.

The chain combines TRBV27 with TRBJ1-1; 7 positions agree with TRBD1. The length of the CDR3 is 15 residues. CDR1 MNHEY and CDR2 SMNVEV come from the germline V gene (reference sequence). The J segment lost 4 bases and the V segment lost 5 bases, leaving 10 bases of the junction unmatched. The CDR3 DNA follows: TGTGCCAGCAGTCCCCGTGTGGCAGGGGGCACTGAAGCTTTCTTT. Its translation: CASSPRVAGGTEAFF.

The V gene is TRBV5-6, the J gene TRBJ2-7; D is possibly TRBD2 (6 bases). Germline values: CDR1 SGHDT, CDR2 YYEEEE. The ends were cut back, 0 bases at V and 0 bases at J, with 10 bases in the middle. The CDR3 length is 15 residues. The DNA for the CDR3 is TGTGCCAGCAGCTTGGCTGGAGGGTTCTCCTACGAGCAGTACTTC. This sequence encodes CASSLAGGFSYEQYF. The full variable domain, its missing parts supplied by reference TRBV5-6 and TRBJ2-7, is DAGVTQSPTHLIKTRGQQVTLRCSPKSGHDTVSWYQQALGQGPQFIFQYYEEEERQRGNFPDRFSGHQFPNYSSELNVNALLLGDSALYLCASSLAGGFSYEQYFGPGTRLTVT.

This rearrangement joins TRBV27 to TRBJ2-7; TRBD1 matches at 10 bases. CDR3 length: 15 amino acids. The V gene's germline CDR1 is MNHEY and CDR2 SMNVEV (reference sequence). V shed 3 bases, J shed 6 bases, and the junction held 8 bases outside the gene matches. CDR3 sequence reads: CASSFQGQGLGEQYF. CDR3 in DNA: TGTGCCAGCAGTTTCCAGGGACAGGGGTTGGGCGAGCAGTACTTC.

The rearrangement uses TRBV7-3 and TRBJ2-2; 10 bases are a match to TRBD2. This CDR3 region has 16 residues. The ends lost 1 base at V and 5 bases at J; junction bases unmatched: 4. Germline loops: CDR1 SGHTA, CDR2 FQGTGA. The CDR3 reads CASSLKPSGRTGELFF. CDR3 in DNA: TGTGCCAGCAGCTTAAAGCCTAGCGGGAGAACCGGGGAGCTGTTTTTT.

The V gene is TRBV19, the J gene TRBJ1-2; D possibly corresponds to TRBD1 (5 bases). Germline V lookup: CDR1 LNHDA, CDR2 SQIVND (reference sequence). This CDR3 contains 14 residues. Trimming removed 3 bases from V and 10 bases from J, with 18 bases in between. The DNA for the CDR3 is TGTGCCAGTAGTATTGAAGGGGAATTTTTCGACTACACCTTC. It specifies CASSIEGEFFDYTF.

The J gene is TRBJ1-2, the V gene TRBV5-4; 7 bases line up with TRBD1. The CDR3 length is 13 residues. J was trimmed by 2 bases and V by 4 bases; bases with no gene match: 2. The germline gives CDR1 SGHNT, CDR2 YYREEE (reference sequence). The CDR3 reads CASSPGQNYGYTF. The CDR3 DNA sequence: TGTGCCAGCAGCCCGGGACAGAACTATGGCTACACCTTC.

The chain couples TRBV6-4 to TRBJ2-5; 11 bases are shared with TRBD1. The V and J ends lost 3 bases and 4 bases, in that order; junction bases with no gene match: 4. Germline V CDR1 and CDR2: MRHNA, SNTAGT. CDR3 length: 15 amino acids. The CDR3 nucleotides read TGTGCCAGCAGTGAAGGGACAGGGGGGACAGAGACCCAGTACTTC. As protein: CASSEGTGGTETQYF.

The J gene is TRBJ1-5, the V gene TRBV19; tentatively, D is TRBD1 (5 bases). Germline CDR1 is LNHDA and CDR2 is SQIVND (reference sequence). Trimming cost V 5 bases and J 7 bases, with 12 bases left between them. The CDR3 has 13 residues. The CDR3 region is CASSPGGGQPQHF. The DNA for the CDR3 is TGTGCCAGTAGTCCGGGGGGAGGGCAGCCCCAGCATTTT.